This TCR beta chain comes out of a study of T cell responses to AZD1222 COVID-19 vaccine. Sequencing was performed with immunoSEQ multiplex PCR; in TCRdb, only in-frame clones are kept and a portion is missing. The sample shows 95,000 to 110,000 clones, 91% of them seen only once. Sequencing used peripheral blood, obtained on day 0 of AZD1222 vaccination. This receptor was identified in an adult in good health.

The CDR3 nucleotides read TGTGCCAGCTCCCCGGGGGGCCTTGGGGAGCTGTTTTTT. It is translated as CASSPGGLGELFF. The chain combines TRBV5-4 with TRBJ2-2; weak D call: TRBD2 (7 bases). Germline assignment: CDR1 SGHNT and CDR2 YYREEE (reference sequence). The CDR3 contains 13 residues. V was trimmed by 7 bases and J by 8 bases, leaving 15 bases between them.